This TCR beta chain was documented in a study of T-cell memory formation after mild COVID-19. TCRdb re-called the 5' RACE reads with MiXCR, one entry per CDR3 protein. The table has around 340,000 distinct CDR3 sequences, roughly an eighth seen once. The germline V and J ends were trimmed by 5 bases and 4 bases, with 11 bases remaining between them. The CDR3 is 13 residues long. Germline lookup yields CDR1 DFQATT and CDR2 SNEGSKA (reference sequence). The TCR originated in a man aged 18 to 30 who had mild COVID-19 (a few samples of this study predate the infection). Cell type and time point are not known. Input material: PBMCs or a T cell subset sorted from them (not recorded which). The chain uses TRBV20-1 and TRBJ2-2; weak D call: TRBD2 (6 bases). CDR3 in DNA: TGCAGTGCTCTAGCGTTAATCACCGGGGAGCTGTTTTTT. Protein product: CSALALITGELFF.